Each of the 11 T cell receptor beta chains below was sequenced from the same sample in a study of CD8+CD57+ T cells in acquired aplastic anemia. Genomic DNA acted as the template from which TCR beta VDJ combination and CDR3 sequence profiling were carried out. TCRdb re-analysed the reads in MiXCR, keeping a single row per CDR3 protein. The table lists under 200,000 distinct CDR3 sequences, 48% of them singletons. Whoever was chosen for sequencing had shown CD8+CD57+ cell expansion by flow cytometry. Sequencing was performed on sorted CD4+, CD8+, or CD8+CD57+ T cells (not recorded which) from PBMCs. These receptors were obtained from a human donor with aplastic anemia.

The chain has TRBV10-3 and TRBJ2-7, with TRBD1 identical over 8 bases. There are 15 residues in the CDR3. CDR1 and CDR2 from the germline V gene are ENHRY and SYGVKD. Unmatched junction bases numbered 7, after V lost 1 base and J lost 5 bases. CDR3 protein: CAISEFGQGADEQYF. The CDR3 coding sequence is TGTGCCATCAGTGAGTTTGGACAGGGTGCAGACGAGCAGTACTTC.

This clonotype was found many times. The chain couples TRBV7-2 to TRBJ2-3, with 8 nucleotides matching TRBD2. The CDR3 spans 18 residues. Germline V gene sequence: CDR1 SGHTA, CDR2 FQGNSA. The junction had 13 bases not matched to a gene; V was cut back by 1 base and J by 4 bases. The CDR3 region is CASSLEESGGLLPDTQYF. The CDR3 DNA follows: TGTGCCAGCAGCTTAGAGGAGTCGGGAGGGCTGCTTCCAGATACGCAGTATTTT.

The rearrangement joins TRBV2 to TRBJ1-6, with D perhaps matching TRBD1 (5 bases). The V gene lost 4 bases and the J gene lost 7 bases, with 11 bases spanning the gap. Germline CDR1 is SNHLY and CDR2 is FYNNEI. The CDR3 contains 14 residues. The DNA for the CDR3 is TGTGCCAGCAGTGTCGTAGCAGGGAATTCACCCCTCCACTTT. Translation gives CASSVVAGNSPLHF.

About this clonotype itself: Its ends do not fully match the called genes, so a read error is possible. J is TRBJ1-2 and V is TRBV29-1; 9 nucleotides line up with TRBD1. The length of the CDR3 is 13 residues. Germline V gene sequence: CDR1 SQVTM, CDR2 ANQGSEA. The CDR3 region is CGVAKQGADGCTF. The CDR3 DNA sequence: TGCGGCGTTGCTAAACAGGGGGCGGATGGCTGCACCTTC.

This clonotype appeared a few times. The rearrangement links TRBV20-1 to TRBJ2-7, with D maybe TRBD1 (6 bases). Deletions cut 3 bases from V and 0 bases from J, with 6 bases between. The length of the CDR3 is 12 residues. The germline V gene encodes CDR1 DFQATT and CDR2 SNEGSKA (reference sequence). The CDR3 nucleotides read TGCAGTGCTAGGGACAGCTCCTACGAGCAGTACTTC. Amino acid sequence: CSARDSSYEQYF.

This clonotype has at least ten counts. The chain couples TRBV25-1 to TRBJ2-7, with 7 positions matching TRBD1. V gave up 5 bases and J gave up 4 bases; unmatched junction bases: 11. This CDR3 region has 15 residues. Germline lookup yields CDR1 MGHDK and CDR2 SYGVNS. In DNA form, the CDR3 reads TGTGCCAGCAGTCAGACAGGGCAGGGTGAGTACGAGCAGTACTTC. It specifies CASSQTGQGEYEQYF.

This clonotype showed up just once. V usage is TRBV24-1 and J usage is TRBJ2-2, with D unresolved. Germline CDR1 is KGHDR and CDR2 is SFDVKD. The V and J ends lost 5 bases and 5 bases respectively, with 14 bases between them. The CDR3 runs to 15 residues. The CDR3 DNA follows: TGTGCCACCAGTGCCGGCGATGTAAGGACCGGGGAGCTGTTTTTT. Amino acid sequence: CATSAGDVRTGELFF.

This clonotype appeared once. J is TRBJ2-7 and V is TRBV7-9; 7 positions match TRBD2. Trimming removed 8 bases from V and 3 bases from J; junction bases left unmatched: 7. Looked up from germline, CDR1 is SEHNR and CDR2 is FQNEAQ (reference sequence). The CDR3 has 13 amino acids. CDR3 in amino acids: CASGGEGHYEQYF. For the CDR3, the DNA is TGTGCCAGCGGAGGGGAGGGCCACTACGAGCAGTACTTC. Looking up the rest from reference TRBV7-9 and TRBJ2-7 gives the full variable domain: DTGVSQNPRHKITKRGQNVTFRCDPISEHNRLYWYRQTLGQGPEFLTYFQNEAQLEKSRLLSDRFSAERPKGSFSTLEIQRTEQGDSAMYLCASGGEGHYEQYFGPGTRLTVT.

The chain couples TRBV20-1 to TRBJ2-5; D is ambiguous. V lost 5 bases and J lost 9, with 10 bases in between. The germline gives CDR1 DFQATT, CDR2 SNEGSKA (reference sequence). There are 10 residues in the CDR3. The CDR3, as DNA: TGCAGTGCTTCCCGGGTGGCCCAGTACTTC. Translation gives CSASRVAQYF.

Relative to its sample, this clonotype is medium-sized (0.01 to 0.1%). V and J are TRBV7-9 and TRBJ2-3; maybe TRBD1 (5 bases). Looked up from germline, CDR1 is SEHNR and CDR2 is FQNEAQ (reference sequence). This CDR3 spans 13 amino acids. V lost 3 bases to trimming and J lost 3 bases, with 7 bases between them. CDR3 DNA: TGTGCCAGCAGCTTGCCAGGGACAGATACGCAGTATTTT. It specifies CASSLPGTDTQYF.

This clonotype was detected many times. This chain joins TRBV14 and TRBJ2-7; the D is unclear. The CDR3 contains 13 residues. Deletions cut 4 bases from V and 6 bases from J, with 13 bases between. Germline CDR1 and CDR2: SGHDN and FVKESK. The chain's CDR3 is CASSPGHPSEQYF. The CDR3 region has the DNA TGTGCCAGCAGCCCCGGCCACCCTTCCGAGCAGTACTTC. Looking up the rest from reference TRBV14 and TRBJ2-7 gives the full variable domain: EAGVTQFPSHSVIEKGQTVTLRCDPISGHDNLYWYRRVMGKEIKFLLHFVKESKQDESGMPNNRFLAERTGGTYSTLKVQPAELEDSGVYFCASSPGHPSEQYFGPGTRLTVT.